The source of this TCR beta chain is a study of cytomegalovirus exposure and HLA in healthy donors. Study-wide context: There were around 100 million unique TCR beta sequences, drawn from about 190 million T cells, in an earlier analysis.

General study findings and limits: TCR beta chains associated with HLA were, in a later analysis, more clonally expanded than equally common others.

The CDR3 is 14 residues long. V trimming: 6 bases; J trimming: 6 bases; junction bases outside the gene matches: 9. Germline V gene data show CDR1 as SGHRS and CDR2 as YFSETQ. The PCR employed 60 Vbeta primers together with 13 Jbeta primers. Libraries were prepared by immunoSEQ multiplex PCR; TCRdb keeps only in-frame clonotypes and omits some of them. This sample has about 160,000 clones; roughly 79% occur once, and the top ten carry approximately 13%. As for this clone: Its matching antigen is unknown.

Donors were ostensibly healthy at sampling, although undocumented immune exposures were probable. The source material was PBMCs. The chain couples TRBV5-1 to TRBJ2-3, with 8 bases aligning to TRBD2. The sequence came from a woman aged 50 to 60 in good health and CMV-seronegative. The CDR3 spells CASNSGGAPDTQYF. The CDR3 DNA follows: TGCGCCAGCAACTCGGGGGGGGCACCCGATACGCAGTATTTT. Combining the CDR3 with reference TRBV5-1 and TRBJ2-3 gives the whole variable domain KAGVTQTPRYLIKTRGQQVTLSCSPISGHRSVSWYQQTPGQGLQFLFEYFSETQRNKGNFPGRFSGRQFSNSRSEMNVSTLELGDSALYLCASNSGGAPDTQYFGPGTRLTVL.